This T cell receptor beta chain was sequenced in a study of blood T cell repertoires in COVID-19. Study-level background: Spain, Italy and the United States supplied samples that represented acute and convalescent COVID-19.

CDR1 and CDR2 (germline): MDHEN, SYDVKM. The V end lost 3 bases, the J end lost 1 base, and 7 bases lay between the germline ends. The CDR3 is 14 amino acids. Sequencing was performed with immunoSEQ multiplex PCR; in TCRdb, only in-frame clones are kept and a portion is missing. The sample carries about 250,000 clones, about 87% recorded once. This clonotype was obtained from a woman in her 30s with COVID-19, enrolled during active disease. This chain uses TRBV28 with TRBJ1-5, with D possibly TRBD1 on 5 matching bases. The sequencing input was peripheral blood. DNA for the CDR3: TGTGCCAGCAGTTTCTCAGGGAGCAATCAGCCCCAGCATTTT. Encoded protein: CASSFSGSNQPQHF.